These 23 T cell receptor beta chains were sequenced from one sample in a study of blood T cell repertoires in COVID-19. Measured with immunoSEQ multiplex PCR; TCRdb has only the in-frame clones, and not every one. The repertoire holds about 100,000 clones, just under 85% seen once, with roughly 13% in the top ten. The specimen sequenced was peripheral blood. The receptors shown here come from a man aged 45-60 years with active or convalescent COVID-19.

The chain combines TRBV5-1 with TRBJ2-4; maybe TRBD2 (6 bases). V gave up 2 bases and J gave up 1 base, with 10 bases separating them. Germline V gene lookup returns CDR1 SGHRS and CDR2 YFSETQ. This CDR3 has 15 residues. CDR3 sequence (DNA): TGCGCCAGCAGCTTAGGAGGGATTGCCAAAAACATTCAGTACTTC. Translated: CASSLGGIAKNIQYF.

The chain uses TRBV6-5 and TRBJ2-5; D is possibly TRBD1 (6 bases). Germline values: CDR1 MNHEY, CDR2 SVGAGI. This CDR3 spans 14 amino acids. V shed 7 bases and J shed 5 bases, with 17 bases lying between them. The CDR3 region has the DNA TGTGCCAGCAACAGGGTCGGCTCCGGGGAGACCCAGTACTTC. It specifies CASNRVGSGETQYF.

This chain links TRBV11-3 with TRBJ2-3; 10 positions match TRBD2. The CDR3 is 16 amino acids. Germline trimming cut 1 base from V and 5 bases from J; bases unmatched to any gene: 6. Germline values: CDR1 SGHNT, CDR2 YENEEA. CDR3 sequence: CASSLGVAGGIDTQYF. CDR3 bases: TGTGCCAGCAGCTTAGGCGTAGCGGGAGGAATAGATACGCAGTATTTT.

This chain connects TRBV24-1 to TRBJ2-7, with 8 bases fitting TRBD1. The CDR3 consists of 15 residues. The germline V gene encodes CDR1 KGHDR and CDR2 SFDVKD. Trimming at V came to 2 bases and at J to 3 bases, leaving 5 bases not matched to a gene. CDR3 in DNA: TGTGCCACCAGTGATTCCCCCGACAGGGGCTACGAGCAGTACTTC. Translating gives CATSDSPDRGYEQYF.

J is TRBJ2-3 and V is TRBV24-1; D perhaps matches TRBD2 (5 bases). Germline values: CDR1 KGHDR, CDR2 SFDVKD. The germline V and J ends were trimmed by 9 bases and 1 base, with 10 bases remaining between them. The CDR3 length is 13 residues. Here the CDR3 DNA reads TGTGCCACCGGAGGACTCGGCACAGATACGCAGTATTTT. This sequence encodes CATGGLGTDTQYF.

Written as DNA, the CDR3 is TGTGCCAGCAGCCCCCGGGGTCCCACCGGGGAGCTGTTTTTT. Translated, it gives CASSPRGPTGELFF. The rearrangement uses TRBV5-4 and TRBJ2-2; D possibly corresponds to TRBD2 (5 bases). The CDR3 sequence is 14 residues long. The germline V gene encodes CDR1 SGHNT and CDR2 YYREEE (reference sequence). V was clipped by 4 bases and J by 4 bases, with 11 bases between them.

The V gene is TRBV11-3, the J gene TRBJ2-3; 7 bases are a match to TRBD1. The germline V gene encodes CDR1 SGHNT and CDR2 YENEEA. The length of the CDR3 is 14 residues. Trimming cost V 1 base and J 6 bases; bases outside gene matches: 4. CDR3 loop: CASSLGRGQDTQYF. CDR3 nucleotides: TGTGCCAGCAGCTTAGGAAGGGGACAGGATACGCAGTATTTT. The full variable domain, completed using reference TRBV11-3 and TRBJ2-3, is EAGVVQSPRYKIIEKKQPVAFWCNPISGHNTLYWYLQNLGQGPELLIRYENEEAVDDSQLPKDRFSAERLKGVDSTLKIQPAELGDSAVYLCASSLGRGQDTQYFGPGTRLTVL.

This CDR3 is CASSLPGTSEGETQYF. The CDR3 DNA reads as TGTGCCAGCAGCTTGCCGGGGACATCTGAGGGAGAGACCCAGTACTTC. The chain joins TRBV11-2 to TRBJ2-5, with D perhaps TRBD1 (6 bases). The CDR3 consists of 16 residues. Trimming pared 3 bases from V and 4 bases from J, leaving 18 bases between. Germline V gives CDR1 SGHAT, CDR2 FQNNGV.

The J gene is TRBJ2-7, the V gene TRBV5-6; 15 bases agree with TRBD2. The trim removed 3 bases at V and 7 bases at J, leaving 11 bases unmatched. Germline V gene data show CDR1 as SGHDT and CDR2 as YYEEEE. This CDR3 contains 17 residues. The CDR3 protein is CASSSGLAGGPRGEQYF. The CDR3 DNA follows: TGTGCCAGCAGCTCGGGACTAGCGGGAGGCCCCCGGGGAGAGCAGTACTTC.

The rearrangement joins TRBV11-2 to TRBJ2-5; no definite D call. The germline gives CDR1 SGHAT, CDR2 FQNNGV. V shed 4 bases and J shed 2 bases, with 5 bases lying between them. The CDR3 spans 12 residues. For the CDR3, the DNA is TGTGCCAGCAGCTCGGAGCAAGAGACCCAGTACTTC. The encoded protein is CASSSEQETQYF.

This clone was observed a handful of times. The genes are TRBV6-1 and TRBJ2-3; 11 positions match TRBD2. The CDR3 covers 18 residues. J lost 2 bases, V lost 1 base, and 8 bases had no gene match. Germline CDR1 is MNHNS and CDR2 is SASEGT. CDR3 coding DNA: TGTGCCAGCAGTGAAGAACTCTCGACTAGCGGGATCACAGATACGCAGTATTTT. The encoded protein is CASSEELSTSGITDTQYF.

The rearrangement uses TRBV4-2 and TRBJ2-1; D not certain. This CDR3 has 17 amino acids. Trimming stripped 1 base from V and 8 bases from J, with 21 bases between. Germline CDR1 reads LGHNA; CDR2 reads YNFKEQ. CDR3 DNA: TGTGCCAGCAGCCAAGTTGGCATATCAGCTAGAGGCGATGAGCAGTTCTTC. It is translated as CASSQVGISARGDEQFF.

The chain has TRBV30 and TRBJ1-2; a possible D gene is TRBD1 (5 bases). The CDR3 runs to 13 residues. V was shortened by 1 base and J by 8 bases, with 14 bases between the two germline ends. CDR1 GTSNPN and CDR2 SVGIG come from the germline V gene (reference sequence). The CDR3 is CAWSDAAGIGYTF. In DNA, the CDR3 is TGTGCCTGGAGTGACGCCGCAGGGATAGGCTACACCTTC.

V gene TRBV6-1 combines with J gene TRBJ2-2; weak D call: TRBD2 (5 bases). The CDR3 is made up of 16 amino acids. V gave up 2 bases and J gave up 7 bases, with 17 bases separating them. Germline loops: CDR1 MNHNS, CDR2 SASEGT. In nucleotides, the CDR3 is TGTGCCAGCAGTGAAAGGACTCCCGGGCCAGTCGGGGAGCTGTTTTTT. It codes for CASSERTPGPVGELFF.

The CDR3 region has the DNA TGTGCCATCAGGGGACAGACGTATAATTCACCCCTCCACTTT. Protein sequence: CAIRGQTYNSPLHF. The chain uses TRBV10-3 and TRBJ1-6, with 7 bases that match TRBD1. The V and J ends lost 6 bases and 4 bases, in that order; junction bases with no gene match: 3. Germline V CDR1 and CDR2: ENHRY, SYGVKD. This CDR3 spans 14 amino acids.

The CDR3 loop is CASSLALGRPGEQYF. In nucleotides, the CDR3 is TGCGCCAGCAGCTTGGCCTTGGGCAGGCCTGGCGAGCAGTACTTC. The J gene is TRBJ2-7, the V gene TRBV5-1, with D unresolved. This CDR3 region has 15 residues. From germline, CDR1 is SGHRS and CDR2 YFSETQ. Between the trimmed V and J ends, which lost 0 bases and 6 bases, there was a span of 16 bases.

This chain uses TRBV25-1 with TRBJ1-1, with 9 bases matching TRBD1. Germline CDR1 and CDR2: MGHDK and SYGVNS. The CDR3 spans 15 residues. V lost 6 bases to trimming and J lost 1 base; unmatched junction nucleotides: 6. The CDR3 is CASRERTGANTEAFF. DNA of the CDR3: TGTGCCAGCAGGGAAAGGACAGGGGCGAACACTGAAGCTTTCTTT.

CDR3 bases: TGCGCCAGCAGCCAAGCGGGGGCCGGGGAGCTGTTTTTT. Its protein product is CASSQAGAGELFF. The chain has TRBV4-1 and TRBJ2-2; tentative D call: TRBD2 (6 bases). Germline CDR1 and CDR2: MGHRA and YSYEKL. This CDR3 is built from 13 residues. Trimming cost V 1 base and J 6 bases, with 6 bases left between them.

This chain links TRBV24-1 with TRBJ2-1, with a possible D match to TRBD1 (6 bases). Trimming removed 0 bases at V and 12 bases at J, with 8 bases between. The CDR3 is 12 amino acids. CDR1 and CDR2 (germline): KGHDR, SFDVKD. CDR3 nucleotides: TGTGCCACCAGTGATTTGAGCAGGGGGCAGTTCTTC. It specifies CATSDLSRGQFF.

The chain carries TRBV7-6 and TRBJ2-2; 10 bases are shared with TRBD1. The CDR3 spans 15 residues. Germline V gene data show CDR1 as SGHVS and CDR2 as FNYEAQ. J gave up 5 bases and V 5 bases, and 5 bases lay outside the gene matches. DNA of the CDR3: TGTGCCAGCAGCCTTACGGGACAGGGGACCGGGGAGCTGTTTTTT. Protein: CASSLTGQGTGELFF.

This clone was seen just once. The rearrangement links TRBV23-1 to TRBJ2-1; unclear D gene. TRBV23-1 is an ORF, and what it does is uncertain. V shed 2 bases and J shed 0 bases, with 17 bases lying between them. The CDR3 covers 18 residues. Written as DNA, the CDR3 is TGCGCCAGCAGTCAAAATTTGGAGAACCCGAGCTCCTACAATGAGCAGTTCTTC. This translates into CASSQNLENPSSYNEQFF.

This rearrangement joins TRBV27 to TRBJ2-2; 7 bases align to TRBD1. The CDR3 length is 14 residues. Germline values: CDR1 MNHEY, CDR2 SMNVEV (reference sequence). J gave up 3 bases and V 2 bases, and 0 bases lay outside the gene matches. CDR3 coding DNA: TGTGCCAGCAGTTTACAGGGGGACACCGGGGAGCTGTTTTTT. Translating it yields CASSLQGDTGELFF.

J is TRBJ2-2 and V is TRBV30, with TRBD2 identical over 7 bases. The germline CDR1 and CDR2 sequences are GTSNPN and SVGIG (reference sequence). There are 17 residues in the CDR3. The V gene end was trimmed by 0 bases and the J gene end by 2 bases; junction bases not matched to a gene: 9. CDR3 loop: CAWSVGLGGFNTGELFF. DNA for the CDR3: TGTGCCTGGAGTGTGGGTTTGGGGGGGTTCAACACCGGGGAGCTGTTTTTT. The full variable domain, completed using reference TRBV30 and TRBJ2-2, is SQTIHQWPATLVQPVGSPLSLECTVEGTSNPNLYWYRQAAGRGLQLLFYSVGIGQISSEVPQNLSASRPQDRQFILSSKKLLLSDSGFYLCAWSVGLGGFNTGELFFGEGSRLTVL.